Sequencing of this TCR beta chain was carried out in a study of T cell responses to AZD1222 COVID-19 vaccine. Points from the study as a whole: Donors, mostly white British, included more females; clonal diversity was possibly underestimated. After the peak T cell response, and only then, were repertoires sampled.

V was pared by 6 bases and J by 6 bases, with 6 bases of the junction left unmatched. Germline CDR1 and CDR2: MNHEY and SVGAGI. The CDR3 loop spans 14 amino acids. The analysis combined second doses at about 4 or about 12 weeks. About this clone: Its antigen is not identified.

Assay: immunoSEQ multiplex PCR; the TCRdb copy retains only in-frame clones and omits some. The data show 75,000 to 95,000 clones, approximately 90% seen once. Specimen: peripheral blood, collected 28 days after the second AZD1222 dose. The receptor comes from an adult who received the AZD1222 COVID-19 vaccine. The chain couples TRBV6-5 to TRBJ2-2; TRBD2 matches 8 bases. Here the CDR3 DNA reads TGTGCCAGCAGCCCCGAGACTAGCGCCGGGGAGCTGTTTTTT. Translation: CASSPETSAGELFF.